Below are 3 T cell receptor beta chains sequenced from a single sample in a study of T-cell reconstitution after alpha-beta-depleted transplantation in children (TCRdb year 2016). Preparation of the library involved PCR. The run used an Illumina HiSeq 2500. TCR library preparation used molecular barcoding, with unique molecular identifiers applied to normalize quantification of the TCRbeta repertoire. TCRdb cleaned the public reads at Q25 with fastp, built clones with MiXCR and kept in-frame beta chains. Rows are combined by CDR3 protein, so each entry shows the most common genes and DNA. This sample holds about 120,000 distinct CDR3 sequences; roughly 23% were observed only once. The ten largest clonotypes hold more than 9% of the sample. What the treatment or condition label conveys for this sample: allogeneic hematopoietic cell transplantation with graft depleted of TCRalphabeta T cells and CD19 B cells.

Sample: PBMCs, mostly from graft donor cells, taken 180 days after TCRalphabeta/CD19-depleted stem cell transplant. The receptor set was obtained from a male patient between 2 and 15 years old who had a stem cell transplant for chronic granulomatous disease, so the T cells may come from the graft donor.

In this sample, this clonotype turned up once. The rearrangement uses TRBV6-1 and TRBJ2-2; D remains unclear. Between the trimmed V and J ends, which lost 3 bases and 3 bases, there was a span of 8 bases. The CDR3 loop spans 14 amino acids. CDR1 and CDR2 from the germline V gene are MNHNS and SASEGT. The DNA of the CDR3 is TGTGCCAGCAGTGACTACGGAGACACCGGGGAGCTGTTTTTT. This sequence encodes CASSDYGDTGELFF.

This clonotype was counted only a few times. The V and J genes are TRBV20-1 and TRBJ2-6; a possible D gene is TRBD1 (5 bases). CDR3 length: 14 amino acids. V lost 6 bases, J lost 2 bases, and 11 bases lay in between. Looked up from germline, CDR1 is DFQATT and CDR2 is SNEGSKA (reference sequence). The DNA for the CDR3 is TGCAGTGCCTGGACACCCCCTGGGGCCAACGTCCTGACTTTC. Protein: CSAWTPPGANVLTF.

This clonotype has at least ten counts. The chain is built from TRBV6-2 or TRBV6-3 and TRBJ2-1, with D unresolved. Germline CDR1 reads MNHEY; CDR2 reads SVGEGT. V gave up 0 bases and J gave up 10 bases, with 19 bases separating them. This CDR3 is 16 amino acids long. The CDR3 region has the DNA TGTGCCAGCAGTTACTCGAAGATAAGGCGTCTAATAGAGCAGTTCTTC. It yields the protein CASSYSKIRRLIEQFF.